Listed below are T cell receptor beta chains from one sample, sequenced in a study of control samples from healthy donors and cancer patients. TCRdb's table, derived via immunoSEQ multiplex PCR, lists solely in-frame clones and lacks some. The repertoire holds approximately 37,000 clones, with approximately 82% as singletons. The sequenced sample was PBMCs. Receptor source: an older woman with lung cancer. The CDR3 runs from the conserved cysteine through the conserved F or W. D genes are given only for firm matches. For some rows the clone size is stated as once, few or many, or as a class when expanded; others skip it.

>NA|TRBV27|NA|TRBJ1-1
TGTGCCAGCAGTCCCCTAGAGGTGGCTGAAGCTTTCTTT
CASSPLEVAEAFF
>NA|TRBV27|NA|TRBJ1-1
TGTGCCAGCAGTTTCAGCAGAGGGGGGAACACTGAAGCTTTCTTT
CASSFSRGGNTEAFF
>NA|TRBV3-1/TRBV3-2|TRBD1|TRBJ2-7
TGTGCCAGCAGCCAAGAAGGACAGGCCCCCTACGAGCAGTACTTC
CASSQEGQAPYEQYF
>NA|TRBV10-3|TRBD2|TRBJ2-1
TGTGCCATCAGTGAGTCCGGTAGCGGGGGCCTCAATGAGCAGTTCTTC
CAISESGSGGLNEQFF
>NA|TRBV6-4|NA|TRBJ1-2
TGTGCCAGCAAGCAGGGGCCCACCTTCTATGGCTACACCTTC
CASKQGPTFYGYTF
>NA|TRBV18|TRBD1|TRBJ1-6
TGTGCCAGCTCACCGGGGCAGGGGGCGAATTCACCCCTCCACTTT
CASSPGQGANSPLHF
>NA|TRBV18|NA|TRBJ2-2
TGTGCCAGCTCAGGAAGGACGTTGGACACCGGGGAGCTGTTTTTT
CASSGRTLDTGELFF
>NA|TRBV5-1|TRBD1|TRBJ1-5
TGCGCCAGCAGCTTGGTAGGGGGCGGGAGTCCCCAGCATTTT
CASSLVGGGSPQHF
>NA|TRBV27|NA|TRBJ2-1
TGTGCCAGCAGTTATGCTCCTACCTCCCCCAACCACAATGAGCAGTTCTTC
CASSYAPTSPNHNEQFF
>NA|TRBV6-5|NA|TRBJ2-1
TGTGCCAGCAGTTACTCGGGGCAGATCTACAATGAGCAGTTCTTC
CASSYSGQIYNEQFF
>once|TRBV24-1|NA|TRBJ1-5
TGTGCCACCAGTGATCAGGGATACAATCAGCCCCAGCATTTT
CATSDQGYNQPQHF
>NA|TRBV3-1/TRBV3-2|NA|TRBJ1-6
TGTGCCAGCAGCCAACTAGGGAGGGGGGCTAATAATTCACCCCTCCACTTT
CASSQLGRGANNSPLHF
>NA|TRBV3-1/TRBV3-2|NA|TRBJ1-6
TGTGCCAGCAGCCCTATCGGCGACGGTTCACCCCTCCACTTT
CASSPIGDGSPLHF
>NA|TRBV11-2|NA|TRBJ2-7
TGTGCCAGCTCAACCCCCCGGGGTTCCCCCTACGAGCAGTACTTC
CASSTPRGSPYEQYF
>NA|TRBV20-1|NA|TRBJ1-2
TGCAGTGCTCACGACAGTAGCTACTACACCTTC
CSAHDSSYYTF
>NA|TRBV7-2|NA|TRBJ1-2
TGTGCCAGCTTTCAAGGGGGGCTTGGTGGCTACACCTTC
CASFQGGLGGYTF
>NA|TRBV19|NA|TRBJ2-7
TGTGCCAGTAGTATGGGCCGGGGCCCCTCCTACGAGCAGTACTTC
CASSMGRGPSYEQYF
>NA|TRBV10-2|NA|TRBJ1-6
TGCGCCAGCAGTGATCTTCCAGGGTACTCACCCCTCCACTTT
CASSDLPGYSPLHF